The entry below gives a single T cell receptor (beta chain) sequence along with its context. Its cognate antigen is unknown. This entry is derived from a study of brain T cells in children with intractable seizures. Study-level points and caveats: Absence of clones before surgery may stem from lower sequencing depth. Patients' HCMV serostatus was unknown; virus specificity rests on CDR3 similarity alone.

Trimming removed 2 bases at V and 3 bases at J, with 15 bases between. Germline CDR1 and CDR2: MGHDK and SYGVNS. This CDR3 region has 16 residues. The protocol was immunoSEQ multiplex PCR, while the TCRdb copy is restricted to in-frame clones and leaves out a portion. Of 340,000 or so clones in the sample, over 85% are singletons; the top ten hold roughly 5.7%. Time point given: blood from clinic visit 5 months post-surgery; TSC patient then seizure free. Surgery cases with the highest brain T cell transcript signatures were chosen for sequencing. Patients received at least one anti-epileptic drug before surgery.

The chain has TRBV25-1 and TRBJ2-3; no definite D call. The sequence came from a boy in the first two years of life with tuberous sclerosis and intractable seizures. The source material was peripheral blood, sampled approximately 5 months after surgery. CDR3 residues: CASSERSAEFTDTQYF. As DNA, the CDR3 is TGTGCCAGCAGTGAACGGTCGGCAGAGTTTACAGATACGCAGTATTTT.